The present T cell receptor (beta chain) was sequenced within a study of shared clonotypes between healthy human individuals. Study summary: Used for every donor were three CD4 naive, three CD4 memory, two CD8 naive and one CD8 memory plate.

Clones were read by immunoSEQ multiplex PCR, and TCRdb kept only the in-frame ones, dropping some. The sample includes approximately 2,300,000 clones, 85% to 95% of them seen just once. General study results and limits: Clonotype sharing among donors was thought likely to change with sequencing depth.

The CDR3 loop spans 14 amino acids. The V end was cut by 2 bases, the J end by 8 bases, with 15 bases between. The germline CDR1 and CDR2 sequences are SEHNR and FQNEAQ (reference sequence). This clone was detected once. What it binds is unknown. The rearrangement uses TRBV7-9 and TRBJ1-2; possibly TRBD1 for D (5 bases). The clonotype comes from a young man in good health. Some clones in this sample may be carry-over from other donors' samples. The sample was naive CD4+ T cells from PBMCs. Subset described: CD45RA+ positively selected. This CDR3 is CASSLLGQAGGYTF. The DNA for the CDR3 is TGTGCCAGCAGCTTATTAGGACAAGCGGGAGGCTACACCTTC.